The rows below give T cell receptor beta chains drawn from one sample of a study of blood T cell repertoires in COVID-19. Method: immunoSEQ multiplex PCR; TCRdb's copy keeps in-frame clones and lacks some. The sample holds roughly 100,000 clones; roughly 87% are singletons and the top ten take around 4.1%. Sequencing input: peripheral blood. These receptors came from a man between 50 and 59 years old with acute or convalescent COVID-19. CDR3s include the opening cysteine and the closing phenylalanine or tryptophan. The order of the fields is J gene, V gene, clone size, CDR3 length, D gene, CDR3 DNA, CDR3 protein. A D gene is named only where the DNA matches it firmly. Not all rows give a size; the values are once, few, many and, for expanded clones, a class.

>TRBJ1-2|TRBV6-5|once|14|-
TGTGCCAGCAGTTACTCAGGGGAACTCTATGGCTACACCTTC
CASSYSGELYGYTF
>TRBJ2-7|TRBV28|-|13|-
TGTGCCAGCAGTTTCTCTTCGGGTTCCGAGCAGTACTTC
CASSFSSGSEQYF
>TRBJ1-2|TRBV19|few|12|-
TGTGCCAGTAACCAGGGTTATGGTGGCTACACCTTC
CASNQGYGGYTF
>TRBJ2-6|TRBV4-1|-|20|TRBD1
TGCGCCAGCAGCCAAGTAGGATTGGGACAGGGTTACTCTGGGGCCAACGTCCTGACTTTC
CASSQVGLGQGYSGANVLTF
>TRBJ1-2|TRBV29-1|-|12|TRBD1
TGCAGCGCCGGGACAGGGGGGGGAGGCTACACCTTC
CSAGTGGGGYTF
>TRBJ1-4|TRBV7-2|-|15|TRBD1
TGTGCCAGCAGCTTAGTCCCAGGGGGTGTGGAAAAACTGTTTTTT
CASSLVPGGVEKLFF
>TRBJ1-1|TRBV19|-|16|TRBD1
TGTGCCAGTAGTCCCTACGGGGACAGGGGCCGAACTGAAGCTTTCTTT
CASSPYGDRGRTEAFF
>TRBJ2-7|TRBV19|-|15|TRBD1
TGTGCCAGTAGTGGTCCTGGGACAGGTGCCTACGAGCAGTACTTC
CASSGPGTGAYEQYF
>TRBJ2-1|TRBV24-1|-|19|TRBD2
TGTGCCACCAGTGATTTGTATCCCTCTAGCGGGAGGGCCGTTGATGAGCAGTTCTTC
CATSDLYPSSGRAVDEQFF
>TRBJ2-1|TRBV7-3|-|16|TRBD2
TGTGCCAGCAGCTTAGGCGTAGCGGGAGGATACAATGAGCAGTTCTTC
CASSLGVAGGYNEQFF
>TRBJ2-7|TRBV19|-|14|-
TGTGCCAGTAGTCCTGGGGACTTCACCTACGAGCAGTACTTC
CASSPGDFTYEQYF
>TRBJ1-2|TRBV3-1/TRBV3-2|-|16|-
TGTGCCAGCAGCCAAGGGGGTCGGGGAAATAACTATGGCTACACCTTC
CASSQGGRGNNYGYTF
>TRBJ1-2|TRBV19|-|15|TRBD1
TGTGCCAGTAGAAATATAGAGGGACAGGTTATTGGCTACACCTTC
CASRNIEGQVIGYTF
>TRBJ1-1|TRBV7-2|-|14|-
TGTGCCAGCAGCATACGGGGACAGAACACTGAAGCTTTCTTT
CASSIRGQNTEAFF
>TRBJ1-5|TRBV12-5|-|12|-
TGTGCTAGTGGTACAGGGTTTCAGCCCCAGCATTTT
CASGTGFQPQHF
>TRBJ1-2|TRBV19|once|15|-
TGTGCCAGTAGTATCGGAGTCGAACGGTTCTATGGCTACACCTTC
CASSIGVERFYGYTF
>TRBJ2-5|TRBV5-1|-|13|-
TGCGCCAGCAGCTTGGGAGGTCAAGAGACCCAGTACTTC
CASSLGGQETQYF
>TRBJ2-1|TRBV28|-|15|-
TGTGCCAGCACCCCCGGAGGGAGCGGATACAATGAGCAGTTCTTC
CASTPGGSGYNEQFF
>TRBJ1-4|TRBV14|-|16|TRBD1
TGTGCCAGCAGCCCACAAGCGGGACAGGGAAGTGAAAAACTGTTTTTT
CASSPQAGQGSEKLFF
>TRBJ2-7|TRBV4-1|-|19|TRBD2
TGCGCCAGCAGCCAAGGGACTAGCGGGGGCTCTATTAGCTCCTACGAGCAGTACTTC
CASSQGTSGGSISSYEQYF
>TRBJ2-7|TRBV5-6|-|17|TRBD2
TGTGCCAGCAGCTTGGAACCTCGACTAGCGGGTACCTACGAGCAGTACTTC
CASSLEPRLAGTYEQYF
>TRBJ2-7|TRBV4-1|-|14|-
TGCGCCAGCAGCCAAGGCTCAGCGGGTTACGAGCAGTACTTC
CASSQGSAGYEQYF
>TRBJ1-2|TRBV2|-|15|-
TGTGCCAGCAGTGCCAGCGTTACCCAAGCGGGTGGCTACACCTTC
CASSASVTQAGGYTF
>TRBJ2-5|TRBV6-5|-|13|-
TGTGCCAGTTCGCTTACTGGGCCCCGGACCCAGTACTTC
CASSLTGPRTQYF
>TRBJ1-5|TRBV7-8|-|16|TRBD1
TGTGCCAGCAGCCCAACAGGGGTAGGGAGCAATCAGCCCCAGCATTTT
CASSPTGVGSNQPQHF
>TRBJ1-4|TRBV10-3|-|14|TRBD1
TGTGCCATCAGGACAGGGGAAGGGGATGAAAAACTGTTTTTT
CAIRTGEGDEKLFF
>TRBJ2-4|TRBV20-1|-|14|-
TGCAGTGCTAGTGCAGGGCTGGCCAAAAACATTCAGTACTTC
CSASAGLAKNIQYF
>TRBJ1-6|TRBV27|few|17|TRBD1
TGTGCCAGCAGTTTAAGCCCTACAGGGGGCCATAATTCACCCCTCCACTTT
CASSLSPTGGHNSPLHF
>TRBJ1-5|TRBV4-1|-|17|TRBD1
TGCGCCAGCAGCCAAGACCCGGGACAGGGCTGGCATCAGCCCCAGCATTTT
CASSQDPGQGWHQPQHF
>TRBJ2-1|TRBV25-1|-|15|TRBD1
TGTGCCAGCAGTGGCCGGGACAGGGGTAATTTGGAGCAGTTCTTC
CASSGRDRGNLEQFF
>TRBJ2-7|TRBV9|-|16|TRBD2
TGTGCCAGCAGCGTAGGCGGGACTAGCGGAGCCTACGAGCAGTACTTC
CASSVGGTSGAYEQYF
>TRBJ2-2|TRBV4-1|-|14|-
TGCGCCAGCAGCCTCGGACAGTACACCGGGGAGCTGTTTTTT
CASSLGQYTGELFF
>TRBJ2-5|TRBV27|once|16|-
TGTGCCAGTCGTAAATTTCCCTCCCTTCACCAAGAGACCCAGTACTTC
CASRKFPSLHQETQYF
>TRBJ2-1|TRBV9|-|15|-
TGTGCCAGCAGCGTAGCGAGCGTACCCTACAATGAGCAGTTCTTC
CASSVASVPYNEQFF
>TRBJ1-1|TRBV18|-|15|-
TGTGCCAGCTCACCACCGAGGGGGGAGGGCACTGAAGCTTTCTTT
CASSPPRGEGTEAFF
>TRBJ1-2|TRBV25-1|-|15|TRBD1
TGTGCCAGCAGTTCCCCCGGACAGGGGTCCTATGGCTACACCTTC
CASSSPGQGSYGYTF
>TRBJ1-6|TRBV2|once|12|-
TGTGCCAGCAGTGACGGGGGGCCACCCCTCCACTTT
CASSDGGPPLHF
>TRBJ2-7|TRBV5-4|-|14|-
TGTGCCAGCAGCTTGAGGCAGGGCTCCTACGAGCAGTACTTC
CASSLRQGSYEQYF
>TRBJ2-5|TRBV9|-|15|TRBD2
TGTGCCAGCAGCGTAGCGGGGGGGGCAAGAGAGACCCAGTACTTC
CASSVAGGARETQYF
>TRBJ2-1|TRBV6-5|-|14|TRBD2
TGTGCCAGCAGCCACGGACTAGCGGGGGCCGAGCAGTTCTTC
CASSHGLAGAEQFF
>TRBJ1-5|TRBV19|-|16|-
TGTGCCAGTAGTATAGGGGGCAGGCTTAGCAATCAGCCCCAGCATTTT
CASSIGGRLSNQPQHF
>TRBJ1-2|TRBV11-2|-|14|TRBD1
TGTGCCAGCAGTCCTACAGGGGGCATAAATGGCTACACCTTC
CASSPTGGINGYTF
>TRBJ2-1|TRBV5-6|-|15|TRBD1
TGTGCCAGCAGCTTGCAGGGGGTCCCCTACAATGAGCAGTTCTTC
CASSLQGVPYNEQFF
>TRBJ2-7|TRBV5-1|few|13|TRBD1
TGCGCCAGCAGCTTTGGGACAGGGGTCGAGCAGTACTTC
CASSFGTGVEQYF
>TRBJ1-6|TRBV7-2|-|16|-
TGTGCCAGCAGCTTAGAGAGGCATCTTCGTAATTCACCCCTCCACTTT
CASSLERHLRNSPLHF
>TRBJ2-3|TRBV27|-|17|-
TGTGCCAGCAGTTTATTTAGTTCGACTAGGAATCATGATACGCAGTATTTT
CASSLFSSTRNHDTQYF
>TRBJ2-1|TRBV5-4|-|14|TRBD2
TGTGCCAGCAGCCTCCTAGCGGGAGGCCATGAGCAGTTCTTC
CASSLLAGGHEQFF
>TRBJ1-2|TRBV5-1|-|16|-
TGCGCCAGCAGCTTGTATGGGTCGTTCCGGGGGTATGGCTACACCTTC
CASSLYGSFRGYGYTF
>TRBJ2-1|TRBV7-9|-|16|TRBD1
TGTGCCAGCAGCTTAGAGTGGGACAGGGATAGCAATGAGCAGTTCTTC
CASSLEWDRDSNEQFF
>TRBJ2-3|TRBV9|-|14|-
TGTGCCAGCAGCGTAGGGACAGGCACAGATACGCAGTATTTT
CASSVGTGTDTQYF
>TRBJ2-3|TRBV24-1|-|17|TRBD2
TGTGCCACCAGTGATTCCGGGACTAGCGGGAGCACAGATACGCAGTATTTT
CATSDSGTSGSTDTQYF